A selection of T cell receptor beta chains follows, all from one sample in a study of T cells in Graves' hyperthyroidism and ophthalmopathy. TCRdb fed the multiplex PCR reads into MiXCR, producing one record per CDR3 protein. Counted here are just over 550,000 distinct CDR3 sequences, approximately 44% occurring once; the ten biggest clones make up just under 8.5%. Input material: peripheral blood or thyroid tissue (not recorded which). The receptors stem from a young woman with Graves' hyperthyroidism. The CDR3 runs from the conserved cysteine through the conserved F or W. A D gene is named only where the DNA matches it firmly. Clone size appears in some rows only: once, few, many, or a class for an expanded clone.

many	TRBV29-1	NA	TRBJ1-2	CSVPNPIYGYTF	TGCAGCGTCCCCAACCCGATCTATGGCTACACCTTC
many	TRBV25-1	NA	TRBJ1-1	CASSVWGTEAFF	TGTGCCAGCAGTGTTTGGGGAACTGAAGCTTTCTTT
few	TRBV12-3/TRBV12-4	NA	TRBJ1-4	CASSLPRTYRDEKLFF	TGTGCCAGCAGTTTACCAAGGACTTATCGAGATGAAAAACTGTTTTTT
NA	TRBV19	NA	TRBJ2-2	CASSIPGNTGELFF	TGTGCCAGTAGTATCCCAGGGAACACCGGGGAGCTGTTTTTT
NA	TRBV20-1	TRBD1	TRBJ1-2	CSARAGQGIGGYTF	TGCAGTGCTAGAGCCGGACAGGGGATAGGCGGCTACACCTTC
few	TRBV20-1	NA	TRBJ2-7	CSAISDPHGYEQYF	TGCAGTGCTATTAGTGATCCGCACGGATACGAGCAGTACTTC
NA	TRBV4-2	NA	TRBJ2-1	CASSQVGGGPGEQFF	TGTGCCAGCAGCCAAGTAGGGGGAGGGCCAGGGGAGCAGTTCTTC
once	TRBV25-1	NA	TRBJ1-2	CASSEHRLRGYTF	TGTGCCAGCAGTGAGCACAGGCTCCGCGGCTACACCTTC
NA	TRBV7-2	NA	TRBJ1-2	CASSRDPSYGYTF	TGTGCCAGCAGCCGGGACCCTTCCTATGGCTACACCTTC
NA	TRBV29-1	TRBD1	TRBJ1-4	CSDTTGDEKLFF	TGCAGCGACACGACAGGGGATGAAAAACTGTTTTTT
many	TRBV5-1	TRBD1	TRBJ1-2	CASSNGQVRYTF	TGCGCCAGCAGCAACGGACAGGTCCGCTACACCTTC
NA	TRBV29-1	NA	TRBJ1-2	CSVEFGGNYGYTF	TGCAGCGTTGAATTTGGCGGAAACTATGGCTACACCTTC
many	TRBV9	NA	TRBJ1-1	CASSVVPNTEAFF	TGTGCCAGCAGCGTAGTCCCGAACACTGAAGCTTTCTTT
NA	TRBV2	NA	TRBJ2-5	CASSETVEGPFGQYF	TGTGCCAGCAGTGAAACAGTCGAGGGGCCATTTGGGCAGTACTTC
NA	TRBV2	TRBD2	TRBJ2-7	CASIRTSGRAGEQYF	TGTGCCAGCATACGGACTAGCGGGAGGGCGGGGGAGCAGTACTTC
NA	TRBV25-1	TRBD2	TRBJ2-7	CASSPGGRVDFYEQYF	TGTGCCAGCAGTCCGGGGGGGAGGGTAGATTTCTACGAGCAGTACTTC
NA	TRBV12-3/TRBV12-4	TRBD1	TRBJ2-7	CASSSPRGSYEQYF	TGTGCCAGCAGCTCCCCCAGGGGGTCGTACGAGCAGTACTTC
NA	TRBV10-3	TRBD1	TRBJ1-2	CAISLQGSKVYGYTF	TGTGCCATCAGCCTACAGGGGTCGAAGGTGTATGGCTACACCTTC
few	TRBV20-1	NA	TRBJ1-2	CSARDLGRIYGYTF	TGCAGTGCTAGAGACCTCGGACGGATATATGGCTACACCTTC
many	TRBV2	NA	TRBJ1-2	CASSEGDNYGYTF	TGTGCCAGCAGTGAGGGGGATAACTATGGCTACACCTTC
NA	TRBV20-1	NA	TRBJ2-6	CSANRGGANVLTF	TGCAGTGCTAACCGCGGGGGGGCCAACGTCCTGACTTTC
many	TRBV2	NA	TRBJ2-5	CASSEALAETQYF	TGTGCCAGCAGTGAAGCGCTGGCAGAGACCCAGTACTTC
NA	TRBV19	NA	TRBJ1-5	CASSIRAAYEHF	TGTGCCAGTAGTATCCGGGCAGCCTACGAGCATTTT
NA	TRBV2	TRBD2	TRBJ2-7	CASSVEGGTYEQYF	TGTGCCAGCAGTGTCGAGGGAGGGACCTACGAGCAGTACTTC
NA	TRBV20-1	TRBD2	TRBJ2-7	CSAKEFSGMTYEQYF	TGCAGTGCTAAGGAGTTTAGCGGGATGACCTACGAGCAGTACTTC
NA	TRBV18	TRBD1	TRBJ1-6	CASSPPDRGSSPLHF	TGTGCCAGCTCACCACCGGACAGGGGAAGCTCACCCCTCCACTTT
many	TRBV29-1	NA	TRBJ2-5	CSAETGPQETQYF	TGCAGCGCCGAGACAGGCCCACAAGAGACCCAGTACTTC